The 28 T cell receptor beta chains listed next were all sequenced from one sample in a study of blood T cell repertoires in COVID-19. The assay was immunoSEQ multiplex PCR, and TCRdb's table has in-frame clones only and misses some. The top ten hold roughly 3.8% of the sample, which has 90,000 to 130,000 clones, 76% seen once. The sample comprised peripheral blood. The receptor source for this set is a woman over 75 with acute or convalescent COVID-19.

This chain joins TRBV5-5 and TRBJ1-2; D might be TRBD1 (5 bases). The CDR3 is made up of 14 amino acids. Trimming removed 0 bases from V and 2 bases from J, with 8 bases in between. Germline V lookup: CDR1 SGHKS, CDR2 YYEKEE (reference sequence). The CDR3 DNA reads TGTGCCAGCAGCTTGGAACAGGCGAACTATGGCTACACCTTC. Protein product: CASSLEQANYGYTF. The full variable domain, rest sourced from reference TRBV5-5 and TRBJ1-2, is DAGVTQSPTHLIKTRGQQVTLRCSPISGHKSVSWYQQVLGQGPQFIFQYYEKEERGRGNFPDRFSARQFPNYSSELNVNALLLGDSALYLCASSLEQANYGYTFGSGTRLTVV.

The chain has TRBV27 and TRBJ2-7; 13 positions agree with TRBD2. After removal of 5 bases from V and 3 bases from J, the junction contained 7 bases not matched to a gene. CDR3 length: 16 residues. The germline V gene has CDR1 MNHEY and CDR2 SMNVEV (reference sequence). The CDR3 is CASSGRTSGSGYEQYF. The CDR3 coding sequence is TGTGCCAGCAGTGGGAGGACTAGCGGGAGCGGCTACGAGCAGTACTTC.

The chain joins TRBV2 to TRBJ1-6; tentative D call: TRBD1 (5 bases). Trimming pared 3 bases from V and 9 bases from J, leaving 15 bases between. The CDR3 has 15 residues. The germline V gene encodes CDR1 SNHLY and CDR2 FYNNEI. Here the CDR3 DNA reads TGTGCCAGCAGTGACGGCAGGGTCATGTTTTCACCCCTCCACTTT. Its protein is CASSDGRVMFSPLHF. Based on the CDR3 plus reference TRBV2 and TRBJ1-6, the full variable domain is EPEVTQTPSHQVTQMGQEVILRCVPISNHLYFYWYRQILGQKVEFLVSFYNNEISEKSEIFDDQFSVERPDGSNFTLKIRSTKLEDSAMYFCASSDGRVMFSPLHFGNGTRLTVT.

This clone came up a few times. V gene TRBV5-4 combines with J gene TRBJ1-3; a possible D gene is TRBD1 (6 bases). This CDR3 is 16 amino acids long. Per the germline V gene, CDR1 is SGHNT and CDR2 is YYREEE (reference sequence). Trimming stripped 0 bases from V and 0 bases from J, with 10 bases between. In DNA form, the CDR3 reads TGTGCCAGCAGCTTGGCCAGGGGCAACTCTGGAAACACCATATATTTT. Protein product: CASSLARGNSGNTIYF.

This clone showed up just a few times. The chain recombines TRBV2 with TRBJ1-1; D gene unclear. The CDR3 loop spans 15 amino acids. The germline V gene has CDR1 SNHLY and CDR2 FYNNEI. V was clipped by 0 bases and J by 1 base, with 9 bases between them. The CDR3 spells CASSEARRGNTEAFF. The CDR3 nucleotides are TGTGCCAGCAGTGAAGCGCGGCGGGGGAACACTGAAGCTTTCTTT.

The chain links TRBV9 to TRBJ1-5, with unresolved D. Germline values: CDR1 SGDLS, CDR2 YYNGEE. The CDR3 runs 13 residues. The V end was cut by 2 bases, the J end by 3 bases, with 6 bases between. CDR3 coding DNA: TGTGCCAGCAGCGTGGGCCCCAATCAGCCCCAGCATTTT. Its protein product is CASSVGPNQPQHF.

In its sample, this clone was seen a few times. The gene calls are TRBV6-6 and TRBJ2-7; tentative D call: TRBD2 (6 bases). V gave up 5 bases and J gave up 0 bases, with 8 bases separating them. The germline V gene has CDR1 MNHNY and CDR2 SVGAGI (reference sequence). This CDR3 comprises 13 residues. Here the CDR3 DNA reads TGTGCCAGCAGTGCCGGGGGCTCCTACGAGCAGTACTTC. This gives the protein CASSAGGSYEQYF.

The V and J genes are TRBV10-3 and TRBJ1-2; 11 nucleotides agree with TRBD1. J was trimmed by 7 bases and V by 3 bases; bases with no gene match: 1. The CDR3 runs to 13 residues. Per the germline V gene, CDR1 is ENHRY and CDR2 is SYGVKD. The CDR3 coding sequence is TGTGCCATCAGTGATGGGACAGGGGGTGGCTACACCTTC. It codes for CAISDGTGGGYTF.

The CDR3: CAISESPRDTEAFF. In nucleotides, the CDR3 is TGTGCCATCAGTGAGTCGCCGCGCGACACTGAAGCTTTCTTT. This rearrangement joins TRBV10-3 to TRBJ1-1; no reliable D call. Between the trimmed V and J ends, which lost 0 bases and 3 bases, there was a span of 8 bases. In germline, CDR1 is ENHRY, CDR2 SYGVKD. The CDR3 spans 14 residues.

The rearrangement uses TRBV27 and TRBJ2-7; D gene unclear. V dropped 5 bases and J dropped 5 bases, with 7 bases sitting between them. Germline V gene lookup returns CDR1 MNHEY and CDR2 SMNVEV (reference sequence). CDR3 length equals 11 residues. The CDR3 region has the DNA TGTGCCAGCAGTGAGTCGAACGAGCAGTACTTC. The encoded protein is CASSESNEQYF.

Here the CDR3 DNA reads TGCGCCAGCAGTACAGGGGCCCTGGGACAGCCCCAGCATTTT. Translating it yields CASSTGALGQPQHF. J is TRBJ1-5 and V is TRBV5-1; TRBD1 agrees at 7 bases. This CDR3 contains 14 residues. Germline V gene data show CDR1 as SGHRS and CDR2 as YFSETQ. With 5 bases clipped from V and 7 bases from J, the junction kept 9 bases outside the gene matches.

This chain links TRBV18 with TRBJ1-6; D gene ambiguous. There are 15 residues in the CDR3. Germline assignment: CDR1 KGHSH and CDR2 LQKENI. The V end lost 1 base, the J end lost 8 bases, and 12 bases lay between the germline ends. DNA for the CDR3: TGTGCCAGCTCACCACATGGGAGTGTGCATTCACCCCTCCACTTT. Protein: CASSPHGSVHSPLHF.

The chain combines TRBV29-1 with TRBJ2-7; TRBD1 aligns across 7 bases. Germline V gene sequence: CDR1 SQVTM, CDR2 ANQGSEA. J gave up 0 bases and V 7 bases, and 3 bases lay outside the gene matches. The CDR3 is made up of 12 amino acids. This CDR3 is CSGGQVSYEQYF. The CDR3 bases are TGCAGCGGCGGACAGGTCTCCTACGAGCAGTACTTC.

This rearrangement joins TRBV18 to TRBJ1-2; 11 positions agree with TRBD1. V shed 3 bases, J shed 8 bases, and the junction held 11 bases outside the gene matches. Germline values: CDR1 KGHSH, CDR2 LQKENI. The length of the CDR3 is 16 residues. The CDR3 sequence: CASSPSPGQGAIGYTF. The DNA for the CDR3 is TGTGCCAGCTCACCCAGCCCCGGACAGGGGGCCATCGGCTACACCTTC.

The chain combines TRBV18 with TRBJ1-4; tentatively, D is TRBD1 (6 bases). The CDR3 is 17 amino acids. V was shortened by 3 bases and J by 4 bases, with 18 bases between the two germline ends. The germline V gene has CDR1 KGHSH and CDR2 LQKENI. CDR3 nucleotides: TGTGCCAGCTCACCCCTTTCGACAGGCATCCTTAATGAAAAACTGTTTTTT. Its translation: CASSPLSTGILNEKLFF.

J is TRBJ1-2 and V is TRBV6-6; D is perhaps TRBD1 (5 bases). Trimming removed 0 bases at V and 4 bases at J, with 15 bases between. This CDR3 spans 16 amino acids. Germline assignment: CDR1 MNHNY and CDR2 SVGAGI (reference sequence). This CDR3 reads CASSYSAAGKAYGYTF. In nucleotides, the CDR3 is TGTGCCAGCAGTTACTCTGCCGCAGGGAAGGCCTATGGCTACACCTTC.

This rearrangement joins TRBV6-5 to TRBJ1-4, with D perhaps matching TRBD1 (6 bases). The CDR3 is 12 amino acids. V lost 8 bases and J lost 7, with 11 bases in between. Germline values: CDR1 MNHEY, CDR2 SVGAGI. CDR3 residues: CASGRGSEKLFF. As DNA, the CDR3 is TGTGCCAGCGGGAGGGGGAGTGAAAAACTGTTTTTT.

The chain uses TRBV9 and TRBJ2-7; D is uncertain. Germline V gene sequence: CDR1 SGDLS, CDR2 YYNGEE. Trimming cost V 0 bases and J 4 bases, with 17 bases left between them. CDR3 length: 16 residues. CDR3 sequence: CASSVDFRLGAYEQYF. The CDR3 region has the DNA TGTGCCAGCAGCGTAGACTTCCGCCTAGGAGCGTACGAGCAGTACTTC.

V is TRBV21-1 and J is TRBJ1-1. TRBV21-1 is a pseudogene locus. This CDR3 contains 15 residues. The CDR3 region has the DNA TGTGCCAGCAGCCCGAGAACCGATATGAACACTGAAGCTTTCTTT. This gives the protein CASSPRTDMNTEAFF.

This sequence joins TRBV28 and TRBJ1-2, with 10 bases that match TRBD1. CDR1 and CDR2 (germline): MDHEN, SYDVKM. Trimming took 5 bases from V and 8 from J; bases not matched to a gene: 11. This CDR3 has 15 amino acids. The CDR3 DNA reads TGTGCCAGCAGTGACGGACAGGGGGGCCTAGGGGGCTACACCTTC. Translating gives CASSDGQGGLGGYTF.

This clone was seen more than once but under ten times. V is TRBV4-2 and J is TRBJ2-2; D is unresolved. The ends were cut back, 4 bases at V and 3 bases at J, with 15 bases in the middle. This CDR3 contains 16 residues. Germline CDR1 reads LGHNA; CDR2 reads YNFKEQ. The CDR3 DNA follows: TGTGCCAGCAGCCCCTCCATTAGCTCCGACACCGGGGAGCTGTTTTTT. Translated, it gives CASSPSISSDTGELFF.

This clone was detected only a few times. The chain couples TRBV7-8 to TRBJ1-2; 7 bases map to TRBD1. Germline V gene data show CDR1 as SGHVS and CDR2 as FQNEAQ. The CDR3 length is 14 residues. With V trimmed by 6 bases and J by 8 bases, 12 bases remained unmatched. DNA for the CDR3: TGTGCCAGCAGAGGCGGCGACAGGGTTGGCGGCTACACCTTC. It specifies CASRGGDRVGGYTF.

The rearrangement links TRBV19 to TRBJ2-2; 7 nucleotides agree with TRBD2. J lost 6 bases, V lost 9 bases, and 13 bases had no gene match. This CDR3 is built from 15 residues. The germline V gene encodes CDR1 LNHDA and CDR2 SQIVND (reference sequence). CDR3 protein: CASCRGGSHSGELFF. The CDR3, as DNA: TGTGCCAGCTGTAGGGGAGGGAGTCATTCCGGGGAGCTGTTTTTT.

The V and J genes are TRBV18 and TRBJ2-7; 10 bases fit TRBD2. The CDR3 loop spans 15 amino acids. Germline lookup yields CDR1 KGHSH and CDR2 LQKENI. Losses at the gene ends were 1 base for V and 3 bases for J; bases not matched to a gene: 3. This CDR3 reads CASSPQASGGYEQYF. Here the CDR3 DNA reads TGTGCCAGCTCACCACAGGCTAGCGGGGGCTACGAGCAGTACTTC.

This clone was seen only a few times. DNA of the CDR3: TGTGCCAGCAGCCTCGTAGGGGGTTCGAACACTGAAGCTTTCTTT. It is translated as CASSLVGGSNTEAFF. This chain uses TRBV7-3 with TRBJ1-1; TRBD1 might be the D (6 bases). Germline V lookup: CDR1 SGHTA, CDR2 FQGTGA. The CDR3 extends over 15 amino acids. V was shortened by 5 bases and J by 1 base, with 14 bases between the two germline ends.

Many counts were recorded for this clone. This sequence joins TRBV5-6 and TRBJ2-1; D is possibly TRBD2 (5 bases). There are 15 residues in the CDR3. Germline V gives CDR1 SGHDT, CDR2 YYEEEE. Between the trimmed V and J ends, which lost 1 base and 3 bases, there was a span of 11 bases. The CDR3 sequence: CASSLLASNYNEQFF. CDR3 DNA sequence: TGTGCCAGCAGCTTGTTAGCGAGTAACTACAATGAGCAGTTCTTC.

The V gene is TRBV5-3, the J gene TRBJ2-5; the match to TRBD1 covers 11 bases. TRBV5-3 is noted as an ORF with a role that remains uncertain. The length of the CDR3 is 16 residues. The trim removed 4 bases at V and 2 bases at J, leaving 7 bases unmatched. The DNA of the CDR3 is TGTGCCAGAAGCCCTAACCGGGACAGGGGGCAAGAGACCCAGTACTTC. Amino acids: CARSPNRDRGQETQYF.

V and J are TRBV14 and TRBJ2-7; 10 bases line up with TRBD2. CDR3 size: 15 residues. Germline V gene lookup returns CDR1 SGHDN and CDR2 FVKESK. V dropped 2 bases and J dropped 5; count of bases not matched to a gene: 6. CDR3 amino acids: CASSQSSGRLHEQYF. CDR3 in DNA: TGTGCCAGCAGCCAATCTAGCGGGAGACTCCACGAGCAGTACTTC.